These 18 T cell receptor beta chains came from one sample sequenced in a study of shared clonotypes between healthy human individuals. TCRdb keeps only in-frame clones here, not all; method: immunoSEQ multiplex PCR. The sample yields 780,000 or so clones, roughly 72% seen once. Sequenced: memory CD4+ T cells sorted from blood. Subset indicated: CD45RA-negative fraction. These receptors were obtained from a woman aged 30 to 39 in good health.

The CDR3 nucleotides read TGCGCCAGCAGCCACATTGCCGATACGCAGTATTTT. Protein sequence: CASSHIADTQYF. The rearrangement joins TRBV4-1 to TRBJ2-3; D gene ambiguous. CDR3 length equals 12 residues. From germline, CDR1 is MGHRA and CDR2 YSYEKL. The ends were cut back, 3 bases at V and 6 bases at J, with 7 bases in the middle.

This clone has only a few counts. This sequence joins TRBV19 and TRBJ2-3; 11 bases are a match to TRBD1. The J segment lost 5 bases and the V segment lost 7 bases, leaving 5 bases of the junction unmatched. The CDR3 has 14 residues. In germline, CDR1 is LNHDA, CDR2 SQIVND (reference sequence). The CDR3: CASTDRGREDTQYF. CDR3 coding DNA: TGTGCCAGTACGGACAGGGGGCGCGAAGATACGCAGTATTTT.

The J gene is TRBJ1-2, the V gene TRBV5-1; TRBD1 matches at 8 bases. With 4 bases clipped from V and 9 bases from J, the junction kept 14 bases outside the gene matches. The CDR3 is made up of 15 amino acids. Germline V gene data show CDR1 as SGHRS and CDR2 as YFSETQ. DNA of the CDR3: TGCGCCAGCAGCCCGCAGGACAGGGTGGCTGTAAGCTACACCTTC. Its translation is CASSPQDRVAVSYTF.

The V gene is TRBV10-3, the J gene TRBJ1-2, with D possibly being TRBD1 (6 bases). Germline V gene lookup returns CDR1 ENHRY and CDR2 SYGVKD. The CDR3 length is 17 residues. V shed 10 bases and J shed 4 bases, with 28 bases lying between them. The CDR3 loop reads CASTGRQGAGVVYGYTF. DNA of the CDR3: TGTGCCAGCACAGGGCGCCAGGGAGCAGGGGTCGTCTATGGCTACACCTTC.

The rearrangement uses TRBV6-1 and TRBJ1-2, with 10 bases aligning to TRBD1. Looked up from germline, CDR1 is MNHNS and CDR2 is SASEGT. This CDR3 is built from 15 residues. The ends lost 7 bases at V and 7 bases at J; junction bases unmatched: 12. Written as DNA, the CDR3 is TGTGCCAGCACCCACCAACCCGGGACAGGGGTTGGCTACACCTTC. This encodes CASTHQPGTGVGYTF.

The V gene is TRBV11-2, the J gene TRBJ1-1, with D maybe TRBD1 (6 bases). With 5 bases removed from V and 5 bases from J, the gap between germline ends came to 12 bases. Germline V gene data show CDR1 as SGHAT and CDR2 as FQNNGV. The CDR3 is 13 residues long. CDR3 nucleotide sequence: TGTGCCAGCAGCCCCGGGACACCAACTGAAGCTTTCTTT. Residues: CASSPGTPTEAFF.

This chain connects TRBV28 to TRBJ2-1; 12 nucleotides agree with TRBD2. This CDR3 has 15 amino acids. Germline V gene data show CDR1 as MDHEN and CDR2 as SYDVKM. The trim removed 6 bases at V and 9 bases at J, leaving 9 bases unmatched. The CDR3 protein is CASRERLAGVVEQFF. The CDR3 DNA reads TGTGCCAGCAGGGAGCGACTAGCGGGAGTTGTTGAGCAGTTCTTC.

Details on this clone: The sample carries other DNA sequences with the same CDR3. This sequence joins TRBV11-2 and TRBJ2-2; 9 nucleotides agree with TRBD1. Germline V CDR1 and CDR2: SGHAT, FQNNGV. The V segment lost 5 bases and the J segment 6 bases; nucleotides outside the gene matches: 4. CDR3 size: 14 residues. CDR3 protein: CASSLQGAAGELFF. In DNA form, the CDR3 reads TGTGCCAGCAGCCTACAGGGGGCGGCCGGGGAGCTGTTTTTT.

The chain joins TRBV28 to TRBJ2-5; D is uncertain. Germline V lookup: CDR1 MDHEN, CDR2 SYDVKM. The CDR3 is 14 amino acids. V was trimmed by 2 bases and J by 2 bases, leaving 9 bases between them. CDR3 bases: TGTGCCAGCAGTTTAGGAGCACTACAAGAGACCCAGTACTTC. Its translation is CASSLGALQETQYF.

The chain carries TRBV5-1 and TRBJ2-2; TRBD1 might be the D (6 bases). V lost 1 base to trimming and J lost 3 bases, with 10 bases between them. CDR1 is SGHRS, CDR2 YFSETQ, per germline. The CDR3 runs 15 residues. In nucleotides, the CDR3 is TGCGCCAGCAGCTTGACCGGGACACACACCGGGGAGCTGTTTTTT. Protein: CASSLTGTHTGELFF.

The J gene is TRBJ2-2, the V gene TRBV10-2, with D possibly called TRBD1 or TRBD2 (5 bases each). Deletions cut 3 bases from V and 5 bases from J, with 16 bases between. This CDR3 is built from 16 residues. CDR1 and CDR2 (germline): WSHSY, SAAADI. CDR3: CASSDVSGRGTGELFF. Here the CDR3 DNA reads TGCGCCAGCAGTGATGTTTCGGGACGAGGAACCGGGGAGCTGTTTTTT.

This clone showed up just once. The CDR3 loop reads CASRGKQYF. DNA for the CDR3: TGTGCCAGCAGGGGGAAGCAGTACTTC. The chain carries TRBV6-6 and TRBJ2-7; unclear D gene. CDR3 size: 9 residues. V was clipped by 6 bases and J by 8 bases, with 5 bases between them. From germline, CDR1 is MNHNY and CDR2 SVGAGI (reference sequence).

On this clone: Other DNA sequences in this sample translate to the same CDR3. V gene TRBV6-1 combines with J gene TRBJ2-5; D unclear. Germline loops: CDR1 MNHNS, CDR2 SASEGT. CDR3 length: 11 residues. Trimming cost V 5 bases and J 1 base, with 2 bases left between them. The CDR3 DNA reads as TGTGCCAGCAGTCGCCAAGAGACCCAGTACTTC. This codes for CASSRQETQYF.

The chain recombines TRBV28 with TRBJ2-7; D remains ambiguous. CDR1 is MDHEN and CDR2 is SYDVKM in the germline V gene. V shed 4 bases and J shed 4 bases, with 14 bases lying between them. The CDR3 consists of 14 residues. CDR3: CASSSVGERYEQYF. DNA for the CDR3: TGTGCCAGCAGTTCCGTCGGTGAGCGATACGAGCAGTACTTC. Full variable domain (missing parts from reference TRBV28 and TRBJ2-7): DVKVTQSSRYLVKRTGEKVFLECVQDMDHENMFWYRQDPGLGLRLIYFSYDVKMKEKGDIPEGYSVSREKKERFSLILESASTNQTSMYLCASSSVGERYEQYFGPGTRLTVT.

The V and J genes are TRBV15 and TRBJ1-2, with 9 bases that match TRBD1. The CDR3 totals 15 residues. CDR1 and CDR2 from the germline V gene are LNHNV and YYDKDF (reference sequence). Trimming removed 5 bases from V and 4 bases from J; junction bases left unmatched: 8. CDR3: CATSDRQGGLYGYTF. For the CDR3, the DNA is TGTGCCACCAGCGACCGACAGGGGGGTCTCTATGGCTACACCTTC.

The V and J genes are TRBV19 and TRBJ2-2; TRBD2 agrees at 7 bases. This CDR3 contains 14 residues. With V trimmed by 5 bases and J by 4 bases, 4 bases remained unmatched. The germline gives CDR1 LNHDA, CDR2 SQIVND (reference sequence). The CDR3 region is CASSFQRGTGELFF. The CDR3 DNA reads TGTGCCAGTAGTTTCCAGCGGGGCACCGGGGAGCTGTTTTTT. The whole variable domain, remainder taken from reference TRBV19 and TRBJ2-2, is DGGITQSPKYLFRKEGQNVTLSCEQNLNHDAMYWYRQDPGQGLRLIYYSQIVNDFQKGDIAEGYSVSREKKESFPLTVTSAQKNPTAFYLCASSFQRGTGELFFGEGSRLTVL.

This chain uses TRBV27 with TRBJ2-1; D may be TRBD2 (5 bases). CDR1 is MNHEY and CDR2 is SMNVEV in the germline V gene (reference sequence). V was cut by 2 bases and J by 8 bases, with 16 bases left in between. This CDR3 has 15 amino acids. CDR3 protein: CASSLTRSGFDEQFF. In nucleotides, the CDR3 is TGTGCCAGCAGTTTAACTAGGAGTGGATTCGATGAGCAGTTCTTC.

This clone occurred a few times. The CDR3 region is CASSPMPAGDPYEQYF. The CDR3 DNA reads TGTGCCAGCAGCCCAATGCCAGCGGGAGACCCCTACGAGCAGTACTTC. This chain joins TRBV6-6 and TRBJ2-7, with 8 bases fitting TRBD2. The CDR3 contains 16 residues. The germline V gene encodes CDR1 MNHNY and CDR2 SVGAGI (reference sequence). After removal of 6 bases from V and 2 bases from J, the junction contained 12 bases not matched to a gene.